This passage covers 30 T cell receptor beta chains from one sample sequenced in a study of cytomegalovirus exposure and HLA in healthy donors. 60 Vbeta and 13 Jbeta primers were used in PCR. TCRdb's table, derived via immunoSEQ multiplex PCR, lists solely in-frame clones and lacks some. This table has roughly 120,000 clones, roughly 80% appearing once. The sample taken for sequencing was PBMCs. These receptors all stem from a woman in her 40s in good health and CMV-seronegative.

J is TRBJ1-2 and V is TRBV19, with 7 bases identical to TRBD1. The CDR3 length is 14 residues. Trimming cost V 4 bases and J 2 bases; bases outside gene matches: 4. Germline lookup yields CDR1 LNHDA and CDR2 SQIVND (reference sequence). The CDR3 sequence is CASSTMGQNYGYTF. The CDR3 nucleotides are TGTGCCAGTAGTACGATGGGACAGAACTATGGCTACACCTTC.

The chain uses TRBV29-1 and TRBJ1-6; tentatively, D is TRBD1 (6 bases). Germline values: CDR1 SQVTM, CDR2 ANQGSEA. This CDR3 is 13 amino acids long. V was shortened by 6 bases and J by 2 bases, with 8 bases between the two germline ends. The CDR3 sequence: CSVRTAYNSPLHF. CDR3 nucleotides: TGCAGCGTACGGACAGCCTATAATTCACCCCTCCACTTT. The variable domain in full, with the rest retrieved from reference TRBV29-1 and TRBJ1-6, is SAVISQKPSRDICQRGTSLTIQCQVDSQVTMMFWYRQQPGQSLTLIATANQGSEATYESGFVIDKFPISRPNLTFSTLTVSNMSPEDSSIYLCSVRTAYNSPLHFGNGTRLTVT.

In the case of this clone: Other DNA sequences in the same sample also yield this CDR3. This sequence joins TRBV5-4 and TRBJ1-2; D is possibly TRBD1 (6 bases). V lost 5 bases and J 6 bases, leaving 23 bases between the germline ends. The CDR3 totals 16 residues. The germline V gene encodes CDR1 SGHNT and CDR2 YYREEE (reference sequence). CDR3 bases: TGTGCCAGCAGGACCCTGGGGGCTCCCTTTAGAGATGGCTACACCTTC. This codes for CASRTLGAPFRDGYTF. The variable domain in full, with the rest retrieved from reference TRBV5-4 and TRBJ1-2, is ETGVTQSPTHLIKTRGQQVTLRCSSQSGHNTVSWYQQALGQGPQFIFQYYREEENGRGNFPPRFSGLQFPNYSSELNVNALELDDSALYLCASRTLGAPFRDGYTFGSGTRLTVV.

This chain uses TRBV14 with TRBJ1-3; the D gene is possibly TRBD1 (6 bases). The CDR3 totals 16 residues. Germline V gene data show CDR1 as SGHDN and CDR2 as FVKESK. The V and J ends lost 3 bases and 2 bases respectively, with 14 bases between them. The DNA of the CDR3 is TGTGCCAGCAGCCAGGGACTACAGGGAGCTGGAAACACCATATATTTT. It encodes CASSQGLQGAGNTIYF.

This chain connects TRBV5-1 to TRBJ1-1; perhaps TRBD1 as D (5 bases). CDR1 and CDR2 from the germline V gene are SGHRS and YFSETQ. CDR3 length: 15 residues. V was pared by 1 base and J by 4 bases, with 14 bases between. The CDR3 reads CASSLSDGAGTEAFF. The DNA for the CDR3 is TGCGCCAGCAGCTTGTCGGATGGGGCTGGCACTGAAGCTTTCTTT. Looking up the rest from reference TRBV5-1 and TRBJ1-1 gives the full variable domain: KAGVTQTPRYLIKTRGQQVTLSCSPISGHRSVSWYQQTPGQGLQFLFEYFSETQRNKGNFPGRFSGRQFSNSRSEMNVSTLELGDSALYLCASSLSDGAGTEAFFGQGTRLTVV.

The chain links TRBV30 to TRBJ1-2; D is unresolved. The V and J ends lost 0 bases and 6 bases respectively, with 8 bases between them. Germline V CDR1 and CDR2: GTSNPN, SVGIG (reference sequence). CDR3 length: 12 amino acids. Written as DNA, the CDR3 is TGTGCCTGGAGTGTACCCGGGGATGGCTACACCTTC. This codes for CAWSVPGDGYTF.

This chain uses TRBV7-2 with TRBJ1-3; D gene unclear. The germline V gene has CDR1 SGHTA and CDR2 FQGNSA. The ends were cut back, 5 bases at V and 2 bases at J, with 10 bases in the middle. The CDR3 spans 14 residues. This CDR3 is CASSQVVTGNTIYF. The CDR3 bases are TGTGCCAGCAGCCAAGTAGTAACTGGAAACACCATATATTTT.

Written as DNA, the CDR3 is TGTGCCAGTAGTATGGACTCTATTTATGGCTACACCTTC. Protein product: CASSMDSIYGYTF. This rearrangement joins TRBV19 to TRBJ1-2, with unresolved D. V lost 3 bases to trimming and J lost 5 bases, with 10 bases between them. Germline V gene data show CDR1 as LNHDA and CDR2 as SQIVND (reference sequence). CDR3 length: 13 residues. Full variable domain (outside the CDR3, taken from reference TRBV19 and TRBJ1-2): DGGITQSPKYLFRKEGQNVTLSCEQNLNHDAMYWYRQDPGQGLRLIYYSQIVNDFQKGDIAEGYSVSREKKESFPLTVTSAQKNPTAFYLCASSMDSIYGYTFGSGTRLTVV.

This clone was seen once. The chain joins TRBV6-6 to TRBJ2-1; 8 bases agree with TRBD1. Germline V gene data show CDR1 as MNHNY and CDR2 as SVGAGI (reference sequence). The CDR3 has 15 amino acids. Trimming cost V 6 bases and J 6 bases; bases outside gene matches: 10. CDR3 sequence reads: CASSRGQGRINEQFF. The CDR3 DNA reads as TGTGCCAGCAGCCGTGGACAGGGAAGGATCAATGAGCAGTTCTTC.

This chain links TRBV18 with TRBJ2-2; D is possibly TRBD2 (5 bases). This CDR3 contains 16 residues. The germline CDR1 and CDR2 sequences are KGHSH and LQKENI. The V and J ends lost 2 bases and 7 bases respectively, with 17 bases between them. CDR3 sequence: CASSPSEGSAGGELFF. CDR3 DNA: TGTGCCAGCTCACCATCCGAAGGTAGCGCGGGCGGGGAGCTGTTTTTT.

V and J are TRBV5-1 and TRBJ2-3, with 13 bases fitting TRBD2. The germline V gene encodes CDR1 SGHRS and CDR2 YFSETQ. The CDR3 is 16 residues long. V gave up 4 bases and J gave up 1 base; unmatched junction bases: 3. CDR3 DNA: TGCGCCAGCAGCCCCGGACTAGCGGGAGGCACAGATACGCAGTATTTT. Translating it yields CASSPGLAGGTDTQYF.

The V gene is TRBV9, the J gene TRBJ1-4; TRBD1 agrees at 7 bases. This CDR3 is 14 amino acids long. J gave up 2 bases and V 3 bases, and 1 base lay outside the gene matches. Germline V gene sequence: CDR1 SGDLS, CDR2 YYNGEE. CDR3 DNA sequence: TGTGCCAGCAGCGCGACAGGGACTAATGAAAAACTGTTTTTT. It specifies CASSATGTNEKLFF. The variable domain in full, with the rest retrieved from reference TRBV9 and TRBJ1-4, is DSGVTQTPKHLITATGQRVTLRCSPRSGDLSVYWYQQSLDQGLQFLIQYYNGEERAKGNILERFSAQQFPDLHSELNLSSLELGDSALYFCASSATGTNEKLFFGSGTQLSVL.

The chain uses TRBV5-1 and TRBJ2-5; 10 positions agree with TRBD2. The CDR3 has 16 amino acids. After removal of 3 bases from V and 7 bases from J, the junction contained 12 bases not matched to a gene. Germline CDR1 and CDR2: SGHRS and YFSETQ. The CDR3 DNA sequence: TGCGCCAGCAGCTCCAATCCTAGCGGGGGCCCCGGGACCCAGTACTTC. Translation gives CASSSNPSGGPGTQYF.

This chain joins TRBV13 and TRBJ2-7; tentative D call: TRBD1 (6 bases). V was clipped by 5 bases and J by 0 bases, with 11 bases between them. The CDR3 runs 14 residues. The germline V gene encodes CDR1 PRHDT and CDR2 FYEKMQ (reference sequence). CDR3: CASSRQDSSYEQYF. The CDR3 DNA follows: TGTGCCAGCAGCCGACAGGATAGCTCCTACGAGCAGTACTTC.

This chain uses TRBV4-2 with TRBJ2-5, with D perhaps TRBD2 (7 bases). The germline V and J ends were trimmed by 0 bases and 4 bases, with 12 bases remaining between them. Germline-derived CDR1 and CDR2 are LGHNA and YNFKEQ. The CDR3 runs to 15 residues. Here the CDR3 reads CASSQDGGGRETQYF. CDR3 nucleotides: TGTGCCAGCAGCCAAGATGGGGGGGGCCGAGAGACCCAGTACTTC.

The chain is built from TRBV2 and TRBJ1-1, with D unresolved. Germline V lookup: CDR1 SNHLY, CDR2 FYNNEI. This CDR3 comprises 16 residues. The V end lost 1 base, the J end lost 8 bases, and 20 bases lay between the germline ends. This CDR3 is CASSEGVGGWIEEAFF. The CDR3 DNA reads as TGTGCCAGCAGTGAAGGAGTAGGAGGGTGGATCGAGGAAGCTTTCTTT.

This sequence joins TRBV10-3 and TRBJ1-2; 7 positions match TRBD1. CDR1 and CDR2 (germline): ENHRY, SYGVKD. V lost 7 bases, J lost 0 bases, and 26 bases stayed unmatched. The CDR3 has 21 amino acids. CDR3 in DNA: TGTGCCATCAAAGCCCCCGAGGGCAGGGGGTCTGATGCGCAAACTAACTATGGCTACACCTTC. It is translated as CAIKAPEGRGSDAQTNYGYTF.

A few counts support this clone. This chain links TRBV7-3 with TRBJ1-4; TRBD1 matches 7 bases. The CDR3 spans 13 residues. Trimming cost V 5 bases and J 8 bases; bases outside gene matches: 5. CDR1 and CDR2 from the germline V gene are SGHTA and FQGTGA. The CDR3 loop reads CASSQGQREKLFF. DNA for the CDR3: TGTGCCAGCAGCCAGGGACAGAGGGAAAAACTGTTTTTT.

The V gene is TRBV5-1, the J gene TRBJ2-1; the match to TRBD1 covers 7 bases. The length of the CDR3 is 13 residues. Per germline, CDR1 SGHRS and CDR2 YFSETQ. V shed 5 bases and J 9 bases; nucleotides not matched to a gene: 8. CDR3: CASRQGGLSEQFF. CDR3 DNA sequence: TGCGCCAGCAGGCAAGGGGGCTTGAGTGAGCAGTTCTTC. The variable domain in full, with the rest retrieved from reference TRBV5-1 and TRBJ2-1, is KAGVTQTPRYLIKTRGQQVTLSCSPISGHRSVSWYQQTPGQGLQFLFEYFSETQRNKGNFPGRFSGRQFSNSRSEMNVSTLELGDSALYLCASRQGGLSEQFFGPGTRLTVL.

The J gene is TRBJ1-2, the V gene TRBV6-6; D is unresolved. V was pared by 2 bases and J by 5 bases, with 6 bases between. Germline loops: CDR1 MNHNY, CDR2 SVGAGI (reference sequence). There are 12 residues in the CDR3. The CDR3 DNA reads as TGTGCCAGCAGTTACAGGGAGTATGGCTACACCTTC. Translating it yields CASSYREYGYTF.

The chain employs TRBV29-1 and TRBJ2-7; 9 bases map to TRBD1. The trim removed 0 bases at V and 2 bases at J, leaving 5 bases unmatched. The germline V gene encodes CDR1 SQVTM and CDR2 ANQGSEA. The CDR3 runs to 15 residues. CDR3 region: CSVEEQGAGPYEQYF. The CDR3 bases are TGCAGCGTTGAAGAACAGGGGGCTGGACCCTACGAGCAGTACTTC.

This clone occurred a few times. This sequence joins TRBV5-6 and TRBJ1-3, with D perhaps TRBD1 (6 bases). CDR1 is SGHDT, CDR2 YYEEEE, per germline. The CDR3 has 16 residues. The ends were cut back, 2 bases at V and 2 bases at J, with 14 bases in the middle. The CDR3 DNA follows: TGTGCCAGCAGCTTCAACCTACAGGGTCCTGGAAACACCATATATTTT. Its translation is CASSFNLQGPGNTIYF.

V usage is TRBV14 and J usage is TRBJ2-3; D gene uncertain. In germline, CDR1 is SGHDN, CDR2 FVKESK. V was pared by 1 base and J by 7 bases, with 3 bases between. The CDR3 is 11 amino acids. The chain's CDR3 is CASSQAYTQYF. CDR3 nucleotide sequence: TGTGCCAGCAGCCAAGCGTATACGCAGTATTTT.

Remarks on this clone: The same CDR3 also results from other DNA sequences found in this sample. V and J are TRBV2 and TRBJ1-2; D remains ambiguous. Trimming shortened V by 6 bases and J by 5 bases, and 19 bases separated the two germline ends. Germline V gene sequence: CDR1 SNHLY, CDR2 FYNNEI. This CDR3 is 15 amino acids long. This chain's CDR3 is CASRPTTEQTYGYTF. The CDR3 nucleotides read TGTGCCAGCAGGCCCACGACGGAGCAAACGTATGGCTACACCTTC.

Only one count was recorded for this clone. This chain links TRBV29-1 with TRBJ2-1; maybe TRBD1 (6 bases). Deletions cut 7 bases from V and 6 bases from J, with 13 bases between. CDR3 length equals 12 residues. The germline gives CDR1 SQVTM, CDR2 ANQGSEA. The CDR3 DNA reads as TGCAGCGCCTTACAGGGCCCCAATGAGCAGTTCTTC. Protein: CSALQGPNEQFF.

The chain has TRBV29-1 and TRBJ2-7; 9 nucleotides match TRBD1. Germline lookup yields CDR1 SQVTM and CDR2 ANQGSEA. V was clipped by 6 bases and J by 4 bases; unmatched bases: 7. The CDR3 runs to 13 residues. As DNA, the CDR3 is TGCAGCGTGTCCGGGACAGGGCTATACGAGCAGTACTTC. This gives the protein CSVSGTGLYEQYF.

The chain employs TRBV2 and TRBJ2-1; 7 bases align to TRBD2. Germline loops: CDR1 SNHLY, CDR2 FYNNEI. This CDR3 is 14 amino acids long. Trimming took 2 bases from V and 7 from J; bases not matched to a gene: 5. The CDR3 region is CASSERGGVNEQFF. The CDR3, as DNA: TGTGCCAGCAGTGAACGGGGAGGGGTGAATGAGCAGTTCTTC.

The chain uses TRBV6-1 and TRBJ1-1; 7 nucleotides line up with TRBD1. The CDR3 covers 17 residues. Germline CDR1 MNHNS, CDR2 SASEGT. V was clipped by 2 bases and J by 1 base; unmatched bases: 10. CDR3 protein: CASSEFPGGGRNTEAFF. The CDR3, as DNA: TGTGCCAGCAGTGAATTTCCTGGAGGGGGCAGGAACACTGAAGCTTTCTTT.

The chain combines TRBV2 with TRBJ1-1, with 12 bases aligning to TRBD1. V gave up 6 bases and J gave up 0 bases; unmatched junction bases: 17. CDR3 length equals 20 residues. Germline V gene sequence: CDR1 SNHLY, CDR2 FYNNEI. CDR3 in DNA: TGTGCCAGCAGCGCCGGGACAGGGGGCTCATATTGGGCCGTGAACACTGAAGCTTTCTTT. Translated: CASSAGTGGSYWAVNTEAFF.

V gene TRBV19 combines with J gene TRBJ2-3; no firm D call. The V end lost 1 base, the J end lost 6 bases, and 17 bases lay between the germline ends. The CDR3 totals 16 residues. CDR1 and CDR2 (germline): LNHDA, SQIVND (reference sequence). The CDR3 loop reads CASSIGEFPDWDTQYF. DNA for the CDR3: TGTGCCAGTAGTATAGGAGAATTCCCTGATTGGGATACGCAGTATTTT. The full variable domain, rest sourced from reference TRBV19 and TRBJ2-3, is DGGITQSPKYLFRKEGQNVTLSCEQNLNHDAMYWYRQDPGQGLRLIYYSQIVNDFQKGDIAEGYSVSREKKESFPLTVTSAQKNPTAFYLCASSIGEFPDWDTQYFGPGTRLTVL.